A single sample gave rise to the 10 T cell receptor beta chains below, sequenced in a study of somatic mutations in cytotoxic T cells in rheumatoid arthritis. Clones were read by immunoSEQ multiplex PCR, and TCRdb kept only the in-frame ones, dropping some. The sample carries some 14,000 clones, around 90% recorded once. The material sequenced was CD4+ T cells sorted from blood. These receptors came from a man aged 70 or older with rheumatoid arthritis.

A note on this clone: The junction does not match germline at one end; this may be a read error. This CDR3 is also generated by other DNA sequences in the sample. The chain employs TRBV28 and TRBJ2-3; 8 positions match TRBD1. The CDR3 runs to 15 residues. The V gene's germline CDR1 is MDHEN and CDR2 SYDVKM. The CDR3 spells CASSFQGARTDTQYF. CDR3 bases: TGTGCCAGCAGTTTTCAGGGGGCTAGGACAGATACACAGTATTTT. Filled out from reference TRBV28 and TRBJ2-3, the complete variable domain reads DVKVTQSSRYLVKRTGEKVFLECVQDMDHENMFWYRQDPGLGLRLIYFSYDVKMKEKGDIPEGYSVSREKKERFSLILESASTNQTSMYLCASSFQGARTDTQYFGPGTRLTVL.

The rearrangement uses TRBV11-1 and TRBJ1-1, with D maybe TRBD1 (6 bases). The CDR3 has 13 residues. V was cut by 2 bases and J by 6 bases, with 10 bases left in between. In germline, CDR1 is SGHAT, CDR2 FQDESV (reference sequence). CDR3 residues: CASSLRGGAEAFF. The DNA of the CDR3 is TGTGCCAGCAGCTTAAGGGGGGGGGCTGAAGCTTTCTTT.

The rearrangement uses TRBV5-4 and TRBJ2-5, with 16 bases that match TRBD2. The V segment lost 4 bases and the J segment 1 base; nucleotides outside the gene matches: 4. The CDR3 totals 17 residues. Germline CDR1 is SGHNT and CDR2 is YYREEE (reference sequence). CDR3 DNA: TGTGCCAGCAGCCTGGGACTAGCGGGAGGGGGCCAAGAGACCCAGTACTTC. This sequence encodes CASSLGLAGGGQETQYF.

The chain combines TRBV11-2 with TRBJ1-6, with D possibly matching TRBD1 (6 bases). The CDR3 consists of 15 residues. Deletions cut 4 bases from V and 13 bases from J, with 20 bases between. Germline CDR1 and CDR2: SGHAT and FQNNGV. The chain's CDR3 is CASSSSGTISSPLHF. The CDR3 coding sequence is TGTGCCAGCAGCTCGTCCGGGACAATAAGTTCGCCCCTCCACTTT.

The chain has TRBV6-5 and TRBJ2-7; tentatively, D is TRBD2 (5 bases). The CDR3 is 16 residues long. Trimming stripped 2 bases from V and 6 bases from J, with 20 bases between. Germline V gene data show CDR1 as MNHEY and CDR2 as SVGAGI. CDR3 sequence: CASSYEPGNRVGEQYF. The CDR3 bases are TGTGCCAGCAGTTACGAACCGGGGAATAGGGTTGGCGAGCAGTACTTC.

The chain couples TRBV5-1 to TRBJ2-3; D possibly corresponds to TRBD1 (5 bases). The CDR3 is 15 residues long. Germline loops: CDR1 SGHRS, CDR2 YFSETQ. The ends were cut back, 3 bases at V and 4 bases at J, with 15 bases in the middle. The CDR3 region is CASSSRGEAADTQYF. The CDR3 DNA reads as TGCGCCAGCAGCTCTAGGGGCGAGGCTGCAGATACGCAGTATTTT. Complete variable domain (other parts from reference TRBV5-1 and TRBJ2-3): KAGVTQTPRYLIKTRGQQVTLSCSPISGHRSVSWYQQTPGQGLQFLFEYFSETQRNKGNFPGRFSGRQFSNSRSEMNVSTLELGDSALYLCASSSRGEAADTQYFGPGTRLTVL.

J is TRBJ1-1 and V is TRBV29-1, with a possible D match to TRBD1 (5 bases). Between the trimmed V and J ends, which lost 4 bases and 0 bases, there was a span of 12 bases. There are 14 residues in the CDR3. Germline values: CDR1 SQVTM, CDR2 ANQGSEA. The CDR3 DNA reads as TGCAGCGTTGCCGGACATTTTTTGAACACTGAAGCTTTCTTT. It translates to CSVAGHFLNTEAFF.

The chain couples TRBV30 to TRBJ2-7; D remains ambiguous. This CDR3 has 15 residues. V lost 3 bases and J lost 3, with 18 bases in between. Germline loops: CDR1 GTSNPN, CDR2 SVGIG (reference sequence). In nucleotides, the CDR3 is TGTGCCTGGAGCACTTCCACGAACTACTACTACGAGCAGTACTTC. It is translated as CAWSTSTNYYYEQYF.

The chain combines TRBV5-1 with TRBJ2-5; D unclear. The CDR3 spans 15 residues. Trimming removed 0 bases from V and 1 base from J, with 10 bases in between. Germline V gene data show CDR1 as SGHRS and CDR2 as YFSETQ. CDR3 sequence reads: CASSLVAAVQETQYF. CDR3 sequence (DNA): TGCGCCAGCAGCTTGGTTGCGGCCGTCCAAGAGACCCAGTACTTC.

This chain uses TRBV10-1 with TRBJ1-4; no clear D. CDR1 WNHNN and CDR2 SYGVQD come from the germline V gene (reference sequence). V dropped 3 bases and J dropped 3 bases, with 5 bases sitting between them. The CDR3 loop spans 13 amino acids. The CDR3 nucleotides are TGCGCCAGCAGTGATGTCTCTAATGAAAAACTGTTTTTT. Its protein product is CASSDVSNEKLFF.